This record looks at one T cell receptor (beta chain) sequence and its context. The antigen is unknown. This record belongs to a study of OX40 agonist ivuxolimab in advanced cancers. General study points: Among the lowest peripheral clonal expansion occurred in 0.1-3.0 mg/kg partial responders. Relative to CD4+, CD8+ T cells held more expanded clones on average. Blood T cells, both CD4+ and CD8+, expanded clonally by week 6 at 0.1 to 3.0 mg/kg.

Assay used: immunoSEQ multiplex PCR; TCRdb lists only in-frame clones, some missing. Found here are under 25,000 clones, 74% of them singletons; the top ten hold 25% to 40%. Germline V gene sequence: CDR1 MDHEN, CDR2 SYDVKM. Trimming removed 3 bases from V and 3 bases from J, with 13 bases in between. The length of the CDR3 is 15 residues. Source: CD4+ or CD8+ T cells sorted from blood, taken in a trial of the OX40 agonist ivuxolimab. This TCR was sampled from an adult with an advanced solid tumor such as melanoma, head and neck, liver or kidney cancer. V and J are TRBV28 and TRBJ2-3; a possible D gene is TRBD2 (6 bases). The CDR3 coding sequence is TGTGCCAGCAGTTTCTCGGGGGATAAAACAGATACGCAGTATTTT. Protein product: CASSFSGDKTDTQYF.